The 14 T cell receptor beta chains presented below share a single source sample, sequenced in a study of blood T cell repertoires in COVID-19. TCRdb's table, derived via immunoSEQ multiplex PCR, lists solely in-frame clones and lacks some. The sample shows approximately 670,000 clones, about 90% of them seen only once. The sequenced material came from peripheral blood. All receptors derive from a woman younger than 30 with acute or convalescent COVID-19.

The chain is built from TRBV2 and TRBJ1-3, with TRBD1 matching 7 bases. The CDR3 has 14 residues. Germline-derived CDR1 and CDR2 are SNHLY and FYNNEI. V was clipped by 6 bases and J by 2 bases; unmatched bases: 4. This CDR3 reads CASSAGTAGNTIYF. CDR3 in DNA: TGTGCCAGCAGCGCCGGGACAGCTGGAAACACCATATATTTT. Based on the CDR3 plus reference TRBV2 and TRBJ1-3, the full variable domain is EPEVTQTPSHQVTQMGQEVILRCVPISNHLYFYWYRQILGQKVEFLVSFYNNEISEKSEIFDDQFSVERPDGSNFTLKIRSTKLEDSAMYFCASSAGTAGNTIYFGEGSWLTVV.

The chain joins TRBV2 to TRBJ1-1; D gene ambiguous. The CDR3 covers 13 residues. Trimming shortened V by 5 bases and J by 6 bases, and 13 bases separated the two germline ends. Germline V gives CDR1 SNHLY, CDR2 FYNNEI. The DNA for the CDR3 is TGTGCCAGCAGTATCGGGTTTAAGTCTGAAGCTTTCTTT. Amino acids: CASSIGFKSEAFF. The full variable domain, completed using reference TRBV2 and TRBJ1-1, is EPEVTQTPSHQVTQMGQEVILRCVPISNHLYFYWYRQILGQKVEFLVSFYNNEISEKSEIFDDQFSVERPDGSNFTLKIRSTKLEDSAMYFCASSIGFKSEAFFGQGTRLTVV.

The V call is TRBV7-2, the J call TRBJ2-7, with TRBD1 identical over 8 bases. The germline V gene has CDR1 SGHTA and CDR2 FQGNSA. Germline trimming cut 5 bases from V and 2 bases from J; bases unmatched to any gene: 8. The CDR3 totals 15 residues. The CDR3 sequence: CASSTRTGLAYEQYF. For the CDR3, the DNA is TGTGCCAGCAGCACACGGACAGGGTTAGCCTACGAGCAGTACTTC.

The chain joins TRBV2 to TRBJ2-3; possibly TRBD2 for D (5 bases). The CDR3 is made up of 17 amino acids. CDR1 and CDR2 (germline): SNHLY, FYNNEI. V was pared by 7 bases and J by 0 bases, with 20 bases between. The CDR3 loop reads CASTQSSTLPSTDTQYF. CDR3 in DNA: TGTGCCAGCACTCAGTCTAGCACCCTCCCTAGCACAGATACGCAGTATTTT.

The V call is TRBV30, the J call TRBJ1-1; D might be TRBD1 (5 bases). The germline V gene has CDR1 GTSNPN and CDR2 SVGIG (reference sequence). V was trimmed by 2 bases and J by 6 bases, leaving 13 bases between them. The CDR3 extends over 13 amino acids. CDR3 amino acids: CAWSRGGSAEAFF. In DNA, the CDR3 is TGTGCCTGGAGTCGCGGGGGTAGCGCTGAAGCTTTCTTT.

The chain is built from TRBV7-9 and TRBJ1-4, with 8 bases fitting TRBD1. Per the germline V gene, CDR1 is SEHNR and CDR2 is FQNEAQ (reference sequence). Trimming at V came to 5 bases and at J to 7 bases, leaving 9 bases not matched to a gene. The CDR3 sequence is 15 residues long. In nucleotides, the CDR3 is TGTGCCAGCAGCCCCCGCACAGGGGGTAGTGAAAAACTGTTTTTT. Translation: CASSPRTGGSEKLFF. The full variable domain, completed using reference TRBV7-9 and TRBJ1-4, is DTGVSQNPRHKITKRGQNVTFRCDPISEHNRLYWYRQTLGQGPEFLTYFQNEAQLEKSRLLSDRFSAERPKGSFSTLEIQRTEQGDSAMYLCASSPRTGGSEKLFFGSGTQLSVL.

This clone was found a few times. This rearrangement joins TRBV19 to TRBJ1-2, with D unresolved. The CDR3 extends over 15 amino acids. The V end was cut by 4 bases, the J end by 1 base, with 13 bases between. Germline V gives CDR1 LNHDA, CDR2 SQIVND (reference sequence). CDR3 sequence: CASSSIKAGNYGYTF. CDR3 bases: TGTGCCAGTAGTAGCATCAAGGCGGGTAACTATGGCTACACCTTC.

The rearrangement joins TRBV20-1 to TRBJ1-1; 7 bases are a match to TRBD1. The germline gives CDR1 DFQATT, CDR2 SNEGSKA (reference sequence). This CDR3 region has 14 residues. V lost 3 bases and J lost 1; bases outside the gene matches: 5. CDR3 amino acids: CSASSRTGNTEAFF. The CDR3 coding sequence is TGCAGTGCTAGTTCCAGGACAGGGAACACTGAAGCTTTCTTT.

This chain links TRBV10-2 with TRBJ1-2; 8 bases line up with TRBD1. The CDR3 has 17 amino acids. Germline V lookup: CDR1 WSHSY, CDR2 SAAADI. The trim removed 2 bases at V and 1 base at J, leaving 9 bases unmatched. CDR3 DNA sequence: TGCGCCAGCAGTGAGGGGAGTAAACAGGGGGTTAACTATGGCTACACCTTC. Translated, it gives CASSEGSKQGVNYGYTF.

V gene TRBV6-5 combines with J gene TRBJ1-1, with TRBD1 as a possible D gene (5 bases). Trimming removed 4 bases at V and 8 bases at J, with 11 bases between. The germline V gene encodes CDR1 MNHEY and CDR2 SVGAGI. This CDR3 has 12 residues. Written as DNA, the CDR3 is TGTGCCAGCAGTTTCTACGGGGGAGAAGCTTTCTTT. Translating gives CASSFYGGEAFF.

A few counts support this clone. This chain uses TRBV13 with TRBJ2-7; D is unresolved. This CDR3 contains 14 residues. Trimming removed 0 bases from V and 0 bases from J, with 6 bases in between. Germline CDR1 reads PRHDT; CDR2 reads FYEKMQ (reference sequence). The CDR3 is CASSLGAPSYEQYF. CDR3 bases: TGTGCCAGCAGCTTAGGAGCCCCCTCCTACGAGCAGTACTTC.

V and J are TRBV4-3 and TRBJ1-1; 8 nucleotides match TRBD1. J gave up 4 bases and V 0 bases, and 25 bases lay outside the gene matches. CDR1 and CDR2 (germline): LGHNA, YSLEER. This CDR3 spans 22 amino acids. The CDR3 is CASSQEFRTGTRNIKTATEAFF. The CDR3 nucleotides are TGCGCCAGCAGCCAAGAATTTCGGACAGGGACGAGGAACATAAAGACTGCCACTGAAGCTTTCTTT.

The rearrangement uses TRBV9 and TRBJ2-3, with 11 bases aligning to TRBD2. V was pared by 0 bases and J by 7 bases, with 7 bases of the junction left unmatched. Germline lookup yields CDR1 SGDLS and CDR2 YYNGEE. The CDR3 is 16 residues long. The CDR3 nucleotides read TGTGCCAGCAGCGTAGTGGGTAGCGGGGGGGCTAATACGCAGTATTTT. Translating gives CASSVVGSGGANTQYF.

V and J are TRBV5-6 and TRBJ1-6, with D tentatively TRBD1 (5 bases). The CDR3 covers 14 residues. The germline V gene has CDR1 SGHDT and CDR2 YYEEEE. V was pared by 0 bases and J by 6 bases, with 7 bases between. The CDR3 loop reads CASSLAGINSPLHF. The CDR3, as DNA: TGTGCCAGCAGCTTGGCAGGGATTAATTCACCCCTCCACTTT.